The clone carrying this T cell receptor beta chain was found a few times. V was cut by 4 bases and J by 7 bases, with 17 bases left in between. The V gene's germline CDR1 is LGHNA and CDR2 YNFKEQ. The CDR3 is 14 amino acids. Generated by immunoSEQ multiplex PCR, the TCRdb table keeps only in-frame clones and is missing some. The table has 270,000 or so clones, roughly 80% seen once. This sample stems from a study of blood T cell repertoires in COVID-19. The rearrangement links TRBV4-2 to TRBJ2-7, with D hard to call. This TCR was sampled from a woman in her fifties or sixties who had recovered from COVID-19. The specimen was peripheral blood. The CDR3 DNA is TGTGCCAGCAGCCGCTCCGTTGAGACGGGTGAGCAGTACTTC. This codes for CASSRSVETGEQYF.